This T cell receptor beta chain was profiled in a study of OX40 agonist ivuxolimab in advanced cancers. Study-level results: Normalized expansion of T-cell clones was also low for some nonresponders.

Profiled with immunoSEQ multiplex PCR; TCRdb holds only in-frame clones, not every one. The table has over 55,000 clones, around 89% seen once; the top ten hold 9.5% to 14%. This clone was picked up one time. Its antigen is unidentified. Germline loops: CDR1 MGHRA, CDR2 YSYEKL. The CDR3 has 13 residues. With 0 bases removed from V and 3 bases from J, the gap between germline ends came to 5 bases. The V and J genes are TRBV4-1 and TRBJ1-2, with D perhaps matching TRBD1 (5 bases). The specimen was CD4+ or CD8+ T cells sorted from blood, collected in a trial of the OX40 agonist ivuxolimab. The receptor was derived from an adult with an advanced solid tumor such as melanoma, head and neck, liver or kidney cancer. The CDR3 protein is CASSQDRDYGYTF. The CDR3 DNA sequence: TGCGCCAGCAGCCAAGACAGGGACTATGGCTACACCTTC.